The table lists the clone carrying this T cell receptor (beta chain) with a few counts. The antigen is not known. The tumor samples were collected prior to definitive surgery or chemotherapy. This entry comes from a study of high-grade serous ovarian cancer treatment subgroups. Study summary: Mean per sample: about 15,000 reads, some 7,300 unique TCR beta rearrangements.

Generated by immunoSEQ multiplex PCR, the TCRdb table keeps only in-frame clones and is missing some. The data hold 4,500 or so clones, with approximately 71% observed a single time. This CDR3 has 17 amino acids. Trimming removed 5 bases from V and 3 bases from J; junction bases left unmatched: 15. Germline V CDR1 and CDR2: SGHTA, FQGTGA. Findings and limits, study-wide: Tumors within one patient showed repertoire similarity of roughly 0.1 to 0.8. Repertoire analysis covered CDR3 alone, not CDR1 or CDR2.

The clonotype comes from a human donor with high-grade serous ovarian cancer. The rearrangement uses TRBV7-3 and TRBJ1-2; 7 nucleotides line up with TRBD1. Sequences were obtained from tumor tissue. The CDR3 DNA sequence: TGTGCCAGCAGCACCACCCCCCCGGACAGGCTTGACTATGGCTACACCTTC. Amino acids: CASSTTPPDRLDYGYTF.